The T cell receptor (beta chain) under discussion was sequenced for a study of CD8+ T cells in alopecia areata. CD4+ and CD8+ T cells were sorted from PBMCs. This CDR3 has 14 residues. The V gene's germline CDR1 is SGHTA and CDR2 FQGNSA. J lost 10 bases, V lost 3 bases, and 5 bases had no gene match. Following extraction, RNA underwent reverse transcription to cDNA, which served as the sequencing template. The table came from immunoSEQ multiplex PCR; TCRdb's copy has only in-frame clones and leaves some out. In the table there are approximately 54,000 clones, around 96% of which are singletons. This material consisted of CD8+ T cells sorted from blood, taken at week 0. This sequence originates from a human donor with alopecia areata. The chain links TRBV7-2 to TRBJ1-6, with 8 nucleotides matching TRBD1. The CDR3 loop reads CASSFTGGESPLHF. The CDR3 DNA is TGTGCCAGCAGCTTTACAGGGGGGGAATCACCCCTCCACTTT.